This is a list of T cell receptor beta chains from one sample in a study of T-cell reconstitution after alpha-beta-depleted transplantation in children. TCRdb passed the PCR reads through MiXCR, listing each CDR3 protein once. The sample carries 300,000 to 400,000 distinct CDR3 sequences, roughly 17% recorded once. The input for sequencing was PBMCs, mostly from graft donor cells, taken 360 days after TCRalphabeta/CD19-depleted stem cell transplant. The receptors come from a male patient between 2 and 9 years old who had a stem cell transplant for acute lymphoblastic leukemia, so the T cells may come from the graft donor. Both conserved end residues are part of each CDR3. The D gene is left open where the match is weak. Clone sizes are given selectively: once, few, many, or a class where the clone is expanded.

j_call	d_call	v_call	clone_size	cdr3_nt	cdr3_aa
TRBJ1-6	-	TRBV12-3/TRBV12-4	many	TGTGCCAGCCGTCGGGGCCAGCAAAATTCACCCCTCCACTTT	CASRRGQQNSPLHF
TRBJ2-1	-	TRBV4-3	few	TGCGCCAGCAGCCAAGAGCGAAAAGCGGAGCAGTTCTTC	CASSQERKAEQFF
TRBJ1-4	-	TRBV7-9	few	TGTGCCAGCAGCCCACCCCTGCACAGGGCAACTAATGAAAAACTGTTTTTT	CASSPPLHRATNEKLFF
TRBJ2-3	TRBD2	TRBV29-1	few	TGCAGCGCTATAGCGACAGGGAGACTAGCGGGAGGGCCTGGGGCCACAGATACGCAGTATTTT	CSAIATGRLAGGPGATDTQYF
TRBJ2-1	-	TRBV20-1	-	TGCAGTGCCCAGAATAGGGGCTCCTACAATGAGCAGTTCTTC	CSAQNRGSYNEQFF
TRBJ2-4	TRBD1	TRBV20-1	-	TGCAGTACCCGACAGGGTAGTGACAAAAACATTCAGTACTTC	CSTRQGSDKNIQYF
TRBJ2-2	TRBD2	TRBV4-1	-	TGCGCCAGCAGCCTACTAGCGGGTAGCACCGGGGAGCTGTTTTTT	CASSLLAGSTGELFF
TRBJ2-7	-	TRBV12-5	-	TGTGCTAGTGGTTTGGTAGGGGTAACTCGCTACGAGCAGTACTTC	CASGLVGVTRYEQYF
TRBJ2-4	TRBD2	TRBV7-2	-	TGTGCCAGCAGCTTAACGCTAGCGGGAAACATTAAGTACTTC	CASSLTLAGNIKYF
TRBJ2-2	TRBD2	TRBV4-2	few	TGTGCCAGCAGCCACGTGGCGGGAGGTCGTGTCGGGGAGCTGTTTTTT	CASSHVAGGRVGELFF
TRBJ2-1	-	TRBV6-5	many	TGTGCCAGCAGTCACCGGGGCGGAGGCCTTTACAATGAGCAGTTCTTC	CASSHRGGGLYNEQFF
TRBJ2-7	-	TRBV5-4	few	TGTGCCAGCAGCTTGTTCATGTCAGACTACGAGCAGTACTTC	CASSLFMSDYEQYF
TRBJ2-3	-	TRBV6-1	-	TGTGCCAGCAGAGAGGGTTGGAGCACAGATACGCAGTATTTT	CASREGWSTDTQYF
TRBJ1-1	-	TRBV12-3/TRBV12-4	-	TGTGCCAGCAGTTTGACCAGGTTTGAAGCTTTCTTT	CASSLTRFEAFF
TRBJ2-1	-	TRBV14	few	TGTGCCAGCAGCCGTGTGAGGGAGCAGTTCTTC	CASSRVREQFF
TRBJ2-1	TRBD1	TRBV20-1	many	TGCAGTGCTAGAGTCCCTACAGGGGTGACCTACAATGAGCAGTTCTTC	CSARVPTGVTYNEQFF
TRBJ2-7	-	TRBV4-3	many	TGCGCCAGCAGCCAAGACCCTCGGGCCAGCCAGCAGTACTTC	CASSQDPRASQQYF
TRBJ2-7	TRBD2	TRBV4-1	-	TGCGCCAGCAGCCTAAACAGCGGGAGGGCCGCCTACGAGCAGTACTTC	CASSLNSGRAAYEQYF
TRBJ2-3	-	TRBV10-3	few	TGTGCCATCAGTGAGTCGAGGGGTACAGATACGCAGTATTTT	CAISESRGTDTQYF
TRBJ2-1	-	TRBV12-3/TRBV12-4	many	TGTGCCAGCAGTTTCCCCTCTAGGCTGCTGGGCAATGAGCAGTTCTTC	CASSFPSRLLGNEQFF
TRBJ1-4	-	TRBV18	-	TGTGCCAGCTCAGGTCCGGGCCGCGAGTGGGAAAAACTGTTTTTT	CASSGPGREWEKLFF
TRBJ1-2	-	TRBV20-1	-	TGCAGTGCTTCTATGAGGGGCGGCTACACCTTC	CSASMRGGYTF
TRBJ1-3	-	TRBV27	-	TGTGCCAGCAGTTTGGCCAGGCCTCCTGGAAACACCATATATTTT	CASSLARPPGNTIYF
TRBJ1-1	TRBD1	TRBV10-2	-	TGCGCCAGCAGAGCCTCCGGACAGGGCACTGAAGCTTTCTTT	CASRASGQGTEAFF
TRBJ2-5	TRBD2	TRBV4-2	many	TGTGCCAGCAGCCAAGGGTTAGCGGGAGAAGGGACCCAGTACTTC	CASSQGLAGEGTQYF
TRBJ2-7	-	TRBV20-1	-	TGCAGTGCTCGAGGGGTGCACTCCTACGAGCAGTACTTC	CSARGVHSYEQYF